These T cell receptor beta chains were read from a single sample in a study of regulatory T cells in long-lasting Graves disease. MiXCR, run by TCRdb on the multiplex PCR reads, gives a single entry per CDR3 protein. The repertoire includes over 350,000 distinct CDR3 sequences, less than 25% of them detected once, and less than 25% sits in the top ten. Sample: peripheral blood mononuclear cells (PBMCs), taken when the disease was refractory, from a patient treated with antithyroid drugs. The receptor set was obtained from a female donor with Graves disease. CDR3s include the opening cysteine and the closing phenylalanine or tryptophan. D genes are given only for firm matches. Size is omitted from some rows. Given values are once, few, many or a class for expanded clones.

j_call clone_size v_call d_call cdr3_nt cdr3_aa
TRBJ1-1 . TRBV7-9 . TGTGCCAGCAGCCCCCGCCTTTTTGAAGCTTTCTTT CASSPRLFEAFF
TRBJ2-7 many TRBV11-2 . TGTGCCAGCAGCTTAGGTGGAGGTCACGAGCAGTACTTC CASSLGGGHEQYF
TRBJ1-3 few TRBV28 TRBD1 TGTGCCAGCAGTTCCTCAGGGGGAAGTTCTGGAAACACCATATATTTT CASSSSGGSSGNTIYF
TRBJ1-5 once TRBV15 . TGTGCCACCAGCAGGCCGCTGGACGGTCATAGCAATCAGCCCCAGCATTTT CATSRPLDGHSNQPQHF
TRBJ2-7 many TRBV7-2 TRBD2 TGTGCCAGCAGCGCCTCATCGCGGGAGGGCTTCGAGCAGTACTTC CASSASSREGFEQYF
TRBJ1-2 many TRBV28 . TGTGCCAGCAGTTTATCCCCACACAGGGATCCCGGTCTCGATGGCTACACCTTC CASSLSPHRDPGLDGYTF
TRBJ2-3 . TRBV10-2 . TGCGCCGGTCGTCGGAGCACCCACACAGATACGCAGTATTTT CAGRRSTHTDTQYF
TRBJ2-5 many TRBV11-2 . TGTGCCAGCAGCTTAACAGGGACCAGTCAAGAGACCCAGTACTTC CASSLTGTSQETQYF
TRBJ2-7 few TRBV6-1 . TGTGCCAGCAGTGCCGCCGGGCCCACCTACGAGCAGTACTTC CASSAAGPTYEQYF
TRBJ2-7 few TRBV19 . TGTGCCAGTAGTAGGAGAGGACTAACCACCTACGAGCAGTACTTC CASSRRGLTTYEQYF
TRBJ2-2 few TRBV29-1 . TGCAGCGTTGCATTCGGGCCGATAAACACCGGGGAGCTGTTTTTT CSVAFGPINTGELFF
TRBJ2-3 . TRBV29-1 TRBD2 TGCAGCGTAATAGCGGGGTTAGATACGCAGTATTTT CSVIAGLDTQYF
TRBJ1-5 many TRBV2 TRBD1 TGTGCCAGCAGTGTTGGACAGGGTCATCAGCCCCAGCATTTT CASSVGQGHQPQHF
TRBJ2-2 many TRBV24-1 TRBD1 TGTGCCACCAGGGACAGGTCCGGGGAGCTGTTTTTT CATRDRSGELFF
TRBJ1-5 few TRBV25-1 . TGTGCCAGCAGTGGGAGTTCGAATCAGCCCCAGCATTTT CASSGSSNQPQHF
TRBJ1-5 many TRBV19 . TGTGCCAGTAGTCCCCTTACCGAAGGAGGCAATCAGCCCCAGCATTTT CASSPLTEGGNQPQHF
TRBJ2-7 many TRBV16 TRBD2 TGTGCCAGCAGCCAATCGAGCGGGAGCTCCTACGAGCAGTACTTC CASSQSSGSSYEQYF
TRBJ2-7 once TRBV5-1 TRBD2 TGCGCCAGCAGCCTCGGGGGGACTAGCGAATCCTACGAGCAGTACTTC CASSLGGTSESYEQYF
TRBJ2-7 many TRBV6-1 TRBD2 TGTGCCAGCAGACCGGGACTAGCTGGCGAGCAGTACTTC CASRPGLAGEQYF
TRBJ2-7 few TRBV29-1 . TGCAGCGCTATGCCTCCAGCCTCCTACGAGCAGTACTTC CSAMPPASYEQYF
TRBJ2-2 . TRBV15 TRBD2 TGTGCCACCAGCAGTGGGTTAGCGGGCACCGGGGAGCTGTTTTTT CATSSGLAGTGELFF
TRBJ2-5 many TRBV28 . TGTGCCAGCAGTTTAAGTGCGCTTTACCAAGAGACCCAGTACTTC CASSLSALYQETQYF
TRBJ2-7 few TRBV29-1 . TGCAGCGTTGTATCCGTGTCATGGGAGAACGCCTACGAGCAGTACTTC CSVVSVSWENAYEQYF
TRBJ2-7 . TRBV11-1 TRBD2 TGTGCCAGCAGCTTAGTAACCCTAGCGGGAACTTCCTACGAGCAGTACTTC CASSLVTLAGTSYEQYF
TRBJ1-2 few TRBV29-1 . TGCAGCGTATTGGGAGAGAGATCTGGCTACACCTTC CSVLGERSGYTF
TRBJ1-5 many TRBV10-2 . TGCGCCAGCAGTCAACAAGGGGGACAGCCCCAGCATTTT CASSQQGGQPQHF
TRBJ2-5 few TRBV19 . TGTGCCAGTAGTATAGGAGGCACAGGGATCGGGGGTGAGACCCAGTACTTC CASSIGGTGIGGETQYF
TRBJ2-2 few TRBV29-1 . TGCAGCTCAGGACATGGCGGGGAGCTGTTTTTT CSSGHGGELFF
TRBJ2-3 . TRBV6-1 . TGCGCCAGCAGTGAGTCGACAACCCACACAGATACGCAGTATTTT CASSESTTHTDTQYF
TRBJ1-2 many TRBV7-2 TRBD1 TGTGCCAGCAGCTCAAGCCCACAGGGGAGCTATGGCTACACCTTC CASSSSPQGSYGYTF
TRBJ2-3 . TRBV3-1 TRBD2 TGTGCCAGCAGCCACGGGACTAGCGGCGTCACAGATACGCAGTATTTT CASSHGTSGVTDTQYF
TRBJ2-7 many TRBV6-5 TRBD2 TGTGCCAGCAGTTTCCCCCTCCTCTCGGCGGGGGGTACCTACGAGCAGTACTTC CASSFPLLSAGGTYEQYF